The 16 T cell receptor beta chains reported below all come from one sample, sequenced in a study of blood T cell repertoires in COVID-19. TCRdb's copy holds only in-frame clones and misses some; the assay was immunoSEQ multiplex PCR. The data contain fewer than 200,000 clones, 80% to 90% of them singletons. The material sequenced was peripheral blood. These receptors originate from a woman of 80 years or more with COVID-19, enrolled during active disease.

The V gene is TRBV5-4, the J gene TRBJ2-5, with 9 bases identical to TRBD1. Per germline, CDR1 SGHNT and CDR2 YYREEE (reference sequence). Unmatched junction bases numbered 5, after V lost 3 bases and J lost 5 bases. This CDR3 has 14 amino acids. CDR3 protein: CASSSFTGGETQYF. CDR3 nucleotide sequence: TGTGCCAGCAGCTCATTCACAGGGGGCGAGACCCAGTACTTC.

The chain joins TRBV6-5 to TRBJ1-1; D not certain. The germline V gene encodes CDR1 MNHEY and CDR2 SVGAGI. The CDR3 has 13 amino acids. With 7 bases removed from V and 4 bases from J, the gap between germline ends came to 13 bases. The CDR3 sequence is CASTSLRSTEAFF. CDR3 coding DNA: TGTGCCAGCACGTCATTGAGGAGCACTGAAGCTTTCTTT.

This clone was counted once. The CDR3 region has the DNA TGTGCCAGCAGCTTAGCCCCAGGGATGGGGACAGATACGCAGTATTTT. It yields the protein CASSLAPGMGTDTQYF. The genes are TRBV7-9 and TRBJ2-3; D perhaps matches TRBD1 (5 bases). The CDR3 runs to 16 residues. Trimming shortened V by 0 bases and J by 3 bases, and 13 bases separated the two germline ends. Germline V gives CDR1 SEHNR, CDR2 FQNEAQ (reference sequence). Using reference TRBV7-9 and TRBJ2-3 for the parts outside the CDR3, the full variable domain is DTGVSQNPRHKITKRGQNVTFRCDPISEHNRLYWYRQTLGQGPEFLTYFQNEAQLEKSRLLSDRFSAERPKGSFSTLEIQRTEQGDSAMYLCASSLAPGMGTDTQYFGPGTRLTVL.

The chain recombines TRBV4-1 with TRBJ2-1; 10 bases match TRBD2. V gave up 4 bases and J gave up 2 bases; unmatched junction bases: 2. This CDR3 comprises 15 residues. CDR1 and CDR2 (germline): MGHRA, YSYEKL. The CDR3 here is CASSRTSGPYNEQFF. DNA for the CDR3: TGCGCCAGCAGCCGGACTAGCGGTCCCTACAATGAGCAGTTCTTC.

The chain is built from TRBV2 and TRBJ1-1, with a possible D match to TRBD1 (5 bases). Per the germline V gene, CDR1 is SNHLY and CDR2 is FYNNEI. Trimming left V 8 bases short and J 5 bases short, with 15 bases between. CDR3 length: 13 amino acids. CDR3 sequence: CASFGGERTEAFF. The CDR3 DNA is TGTGCCAGCTTCGGGGGAGAGAGAACTGAAGCTTTCTTT.

J is TRBJ1-5 and V is TRBV20-1; 7 bases align to TRBD1. After removal of 3 bases from V and 0 bases from J, the junction contained 5 bases not matched to a gene. CDR1 DFQATT and CDR2 SNEGSKA come from the germline V gene (reference sequence). This CDR3 is 15 amino acids long. The chain's CDR3 is CSASSGQYSNQPQHF. CDR3 bases: TGCAGTGCTAGTTCGGGACAGTATAGCAATCAGCCCCAGCATTTT.

This clone showed up just once. The J gene is TRBJ2-1, the V gene TRBV7-9, with 10 bases aligning to TRBD1. The CDR3 has 17 amino acids. Germline assignment: CDR1 SEHNR and CDR2 FQNEAQ (reference sequence). V was pared by 5 bases and J by 7 bases, with 14 bases of the junction left unmatched. The CDR3 nucleotides are TGTGCCAGCAGCACCCAACTAGGACAGGGGGTTTCGAATGAGCAGTTCTTC. Translated, it gives CASSTQLGQGVSNEQFF. The full variable domain, its missing parts supplied by reference TRBV7-9 and TRBJ2-1, is DTGVSQNPRHKITKRGQNVTFRCDPISEHNRLYWYRQTLGQGPEFLTYFQNEAQLEKSRLLSDRFSAERPKGSFSTLEIQRTEQGDSAMYLCASSTQLGQGVSNEQFFGPGTRLTVL.

This clone appeared a single time. J is TRBJ2-2 and V is TRBV6-1; D uncertain. Germline V gives CDR1 MNHNS, CDR2 SASEGT. The CDR3 is made up of 18 amino acids. V shed 0 bases and J shed 5 bases, with 19 bases lying between them. The CDR3 loop reads CASSEAPNVGILTGELFF. The CDR3 nucleotides are TGTGCCAGCAGTGAAGCGCCTAATGTGGGCATCCTTACCGGGGAGCTGTTTTTT.

The rearrangement uses TRBV6-5 and TRBJ1-2, with TRBD1 matching 7 bases. The CDR3 spans 16 residues. The germline V gene has CDR1 MNHEY and CDR2 SVGAGI. With 2 bases clipped from V and 2 bases from J, the junction kept 8 bases outside the gene matches. CDR3 sequence reads: CASSYGGGAVNYGYTF. The CDR3 DNA reads TGTGCCAGCAGTTACGGAGGGGGCGCTGTAAACTATGGCTACACCTTC.

The chain combines TRBV13 with TRBJ2-7, with 9 bases that match TRBD1. V shed 3 bases, J shed 0 bases, and the junction held 3 bases outside the gene matches. CDR3 length: 15 amino acids. Germline loops: CDR1 PRHDT, CDR2 FYEKMQ (reference sequence). The CDR3 reads CASSLTGGGSYEQYF. CDR3 nucleotides: TGTGCCAGCAGCTTGACAGGGGGAGGCTCCTACGAGCAGTACTTC.

This sequence joins TRBV4-2 and TRBJ1-6; the match to TRBD1 covers 9 bases. The CDR3 has 15 residues. Germline V lookup: CDR1 LGHNA, CDR2 YNFKEQ. The J segment lost 9 bases and the V segment lost 3 bases, leaving 6 bases of the junction unmatched. The CDR3 coding sequence is TGTGCCAGCAGCCAGGGGGACAGGGTGGGTTCACCCCTCCACTTT. It encodes CASSQGDRVGSPLHF.

This chain connects TRBV21-1 to TRBJ2-5; the table's D call TRBD2 went unverified against the DNA. TRBV21-1 is given as a pseudogene. This CDR3 spans 10 amino acids. This chain's CDR3 is CASREGTQYF. The CDR3 region has the DNA TGTGCCAGCAGGGAGGGGACCCAGTACTTC.

The chain has TRBV6-2 or TRBV6-3 and TRBJ1-6; the D gene is possibly TRBD1 (5 bases). This CDR3 is built from 17 residues. V was pared by 0 bases and J by 6 bases, with 15 bases between. Germline CDR1 reads MNHEY; CDR2 reads SVGEGT. CDR3 DNA: TGTGCCAGCAGTTACTCGATCAGGGTGAGGCTTAATTCACCCCTCCACTTT. Translation gives CASSYSIRVRLNSPLHF.

The CDR3 DNA sequence: TGTGCCAGCAGTTACTCGGTAGCGGGAGGCTACAATGAGCAGTTCTTC. Its protein product is CASSYSVAGGYNEQFF. V gene TRBV6-5 combines with J gene TRBJ2-1; 10 positions match TRBD2. The CDR3 is made up of 16 amino acids. Germline lookup yields CDR1 MNHEY and CDR2 SVGAGI. The J segment lost 3 bases and the V segment lost 0 bases, leaving 2 bases of the junction unmatched.

The genes are TRBV28 and TRBJ1-1; TRBD1 agrees at 7 bases. CDR3 size: 16 residues. Germline loops: CDR1 MDHEN, CDR2 SYDVKM. V lost 3 bases, J lost 2 bases, and 9 bases stayed unmatched. CDR3 nucleotides: TGTGCCAGCAGTTTGACAGGGTATGGGTCTAACACTGAAGCTTTCTTT. Residues: CASSLTGYGSNTEAFF.

The genes are TRBV2 and TRBJ2-3; the match to TRBD2 covers 11 bases. CDR1 is SNHLY, CDR2 FYNNEI, per germline. The length of the CDR3 is 15 residues. V lost 6 bases to trimming and J lost 2 bases; unmatched junction nucleotides: 4. CDR3 sequence (DNA): TGTGCCAGCAGCCGGACTAGCGGGTTCACAGATACGCAGTATTTT. It specifies CASSRTSGFTDTQYF.